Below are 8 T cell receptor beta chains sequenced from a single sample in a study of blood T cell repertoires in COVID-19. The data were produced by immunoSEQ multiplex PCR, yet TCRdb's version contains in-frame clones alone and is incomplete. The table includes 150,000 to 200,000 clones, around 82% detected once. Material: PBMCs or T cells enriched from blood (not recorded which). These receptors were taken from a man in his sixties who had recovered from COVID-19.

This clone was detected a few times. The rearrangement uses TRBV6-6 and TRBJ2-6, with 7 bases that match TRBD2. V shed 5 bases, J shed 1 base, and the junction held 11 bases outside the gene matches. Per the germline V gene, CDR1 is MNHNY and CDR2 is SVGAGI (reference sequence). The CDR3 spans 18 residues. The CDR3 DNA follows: TGTGCCAGCAGTCCCGAGGCCACGGGGGGATCTGGGGCCAACGTCCTGACTTTC. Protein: CASSPEATGGSGANVLTF.

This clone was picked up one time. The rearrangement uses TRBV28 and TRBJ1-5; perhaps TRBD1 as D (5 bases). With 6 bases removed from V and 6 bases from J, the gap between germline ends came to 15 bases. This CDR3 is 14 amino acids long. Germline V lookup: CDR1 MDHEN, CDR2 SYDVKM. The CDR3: CASRGGGEIQPQHF. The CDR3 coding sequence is TGTGCCAGCAGGGGTGGAGGGGAAATTCAGCCCCAGCATTTT. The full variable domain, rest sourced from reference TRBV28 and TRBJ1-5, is DVKVTQSSRYLVKRTGEKVFLECVQDMDHENMFWYRQDPGLGLRLIYFSYDVKMKEKGDIPEGYSVSREKKERFSLILESASTNQTSMYLCASRGGGEIQPQHFGDGTRLSIL.

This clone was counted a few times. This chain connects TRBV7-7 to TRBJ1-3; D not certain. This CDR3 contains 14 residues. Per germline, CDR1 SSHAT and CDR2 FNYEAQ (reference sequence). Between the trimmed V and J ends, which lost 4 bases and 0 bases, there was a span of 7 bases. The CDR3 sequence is CASSSSISGNTIYF. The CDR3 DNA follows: TGTGCCAGCAGCTCCAGTATCTCTGGAAACACCATATATTTT.

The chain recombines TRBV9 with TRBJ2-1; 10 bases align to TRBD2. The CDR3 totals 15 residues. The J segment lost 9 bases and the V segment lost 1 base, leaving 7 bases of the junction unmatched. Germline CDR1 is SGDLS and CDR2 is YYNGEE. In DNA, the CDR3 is TGTGCCAGCAGCGTATCACTAGCGGGATATGGTGAGCAGTTCTTC. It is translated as CASSVSLAGYGEQFF.

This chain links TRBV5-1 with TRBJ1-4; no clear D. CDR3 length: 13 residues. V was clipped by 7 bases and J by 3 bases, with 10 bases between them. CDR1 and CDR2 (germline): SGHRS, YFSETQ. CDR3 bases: TGCGCCAGCGTCGGAGGAGCTAATGAAAAACTGTTTTTT. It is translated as CASVGGANEKLFF.

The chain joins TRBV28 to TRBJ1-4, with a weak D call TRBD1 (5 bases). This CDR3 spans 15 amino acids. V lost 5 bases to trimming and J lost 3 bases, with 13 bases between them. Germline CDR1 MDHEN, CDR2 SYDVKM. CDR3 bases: TGTGCCAGCAGTCCACTCGGGGGTCCTAATGAAAAACTGTTTTTT. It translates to CASSPLGGPNEKLFF.

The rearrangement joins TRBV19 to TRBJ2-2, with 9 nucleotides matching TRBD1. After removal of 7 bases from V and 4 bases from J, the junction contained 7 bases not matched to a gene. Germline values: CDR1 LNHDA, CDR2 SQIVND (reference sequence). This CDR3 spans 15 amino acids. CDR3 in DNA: TGTGCCAGTAACGTACAGGGGGCGGGCACCGGGGAGCTGTTTTTT. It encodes CASNVQGAGTGELFF.

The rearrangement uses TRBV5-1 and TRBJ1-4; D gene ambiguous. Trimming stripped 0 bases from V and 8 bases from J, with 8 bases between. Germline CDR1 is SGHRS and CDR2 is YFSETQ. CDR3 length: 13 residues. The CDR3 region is CASSLDPREKLFF. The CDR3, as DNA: TGCGCCAGCAGCTTGGATCCGCGAGAAAAACTGTTTTTT.